The clone carrying this TCR beta chain was observed once. Researchers ran the PCR with 60 Vbeta and 13 Jbeta primers. TCRdb keeps only in-frame clones here, not all; method: immunoSEQ multiplex PCR. The data contain 100,000 or so clones, roughly 85% of them singletons. This sample is drawn from a study of cytomegalovirus exposure and HLA in healthy donors. CDR3 size: 14 residues. In germline, CDR1 is LGHNA, CDR2 YNFKEQ. V was pared by 1 base and J by 5 bases, with 12 bases between. The sequenced sample was PBMCs. V is TRBV4-2 and J is TRBJ2-7; D is unclear. The clonotype was recovered from a man aged 30 to 39 in good health and CMV-seronegative. The DNA for the CDR3 is TGTGCCAGCAGCCAAGGGGCTGGGTTGGACGAGCAGTACTTC. Translating gives CASSQGAGLDEQYF.